Shown below are 16 T cell receptor beta chains from a single sample sequenced in a study of breast tumors, draining lymph nodes, adjacent tissues. Breast cancer patients provided tissue from their axillary draining lymph nodes. TCRdb re-analysed the multiplex PCR reads in MiXCR, keeping a single row per CDR3 protein. The data contain fewer than 200,000 distinct CDR3 sequences, approximately 33% of them seen just once; the ten biggest clones take up about 4.5%. The specimen was axillary lymph node tissue. The receptors derive from a female donor with breast cancer. Some clones in this sample may be carry-over from other donors' samples.

This clonotype occurred many times. The chain couples TRBV7-2 to TRBJ2-5; 9 bases are shared with TRBD2. There are 17 residues in the CDR3. Losses at the gene ends were 5 bases for V and 5 bases for J; bases not matched to a gene: 15. Germline assignment: CDR1 SGHTA and CDR2 FQGNSA. In nucleotides, the CDR3 is TGTGCCAGCAGCACGAGAGGCGGGGGGGCGGGGGAGGAGACCCAGTACTTC. Amino acids: CASSTRGGGAGEETQYF.

V and J are TRBV7-6 and TRBJ2-5, with D tentatively TRBD2 (6 bases). V was trimmed by 5 bases and J by 9 bases, leaving 22 bases between them. Germline V lookup: CDR1 SGHVS, CDR2 FNYEAQ. The CDR3 loop spans 15 amino acids. CDR3: CASSPVGGRGLAQYF. CDR3 nucleotide sequence: TGTGCCAGCAGCCCGGTGGGGGGAAGGGGTTTGGCCCAGTACTTC.

At least ten counts were recorded for this clonotype. The chain is built from TRBV20-1 and TRBJ1-5; D is uncertain. CDR3 length: 15 amino acids. In germline, CDR1 is DFQATT, CDR2 SNEGSKA (reference sequence). Between the trimmed V and J ends, which lost 0 bases and 0 bases, there was a span of 9 bases. CDR3 loop: CSARDNSNSNQPQHF. The CDR3 nucleotides read TGCAGTGCTAGAGATAACAGTAATAGCAATCAGCCCCAGCATTTT.

This clonotype was found many times. At one boundary the junction diverges from the germline segment, which might be a read error. The chain uses TRBV9 and TRBJ2-5; 8 bases fit TRBD2. This CDR3 contains 14 residues. Germline V gene sequence: CDR1 SGDLS, CDR2 YYNGEE. CDR3 in DNA: TGTGCCAGCAGCGTAGCGGGGGGGCAAGAGATCCAGTACTTC. This translates into CASSVAGGQEIQYF. The full variable domain, rest sourced from reference TRBV9 and TRBJ2-5, is DSGVTQTPKHLITATGQRVTLRCSPRSGDLSVYWYQQSLDQGLQFLIQYYNGEERAKGNILERFSAQQFPDLHSELNLSSLELGDSALYFCASSVAGGQEIQYFGPGTRLLVL.

This clonotype was counted at least ten times. CDR3 sequence reads: CSANPKLAGLYEQYF. CDR3 bases: TGCAGTGCTAACCCGAAACTAGCGGGACTTTACGAGCAGTACTTC. The chain is built from TRBV20-1 and TRBJ2-7, with TRBD2 identical over 10 bases. J gave up 4 bases and V 4 bases, and 10 bases lay outside the gene matches. Germline V gives CDR1 DFQATT, CDR2 SNEGSKA (reference sequence). The CDR3 has 15 amino acids.

This clonotype was seen ten or more times. This rearrangement joins TRBV19 to TRBJ2-1; possibly TRBD2 for D (6 bases). The V end lost 1 base, the J end lost 2 bases, and 12 bases lay between the germline ends. The CDR3 loop spans 16 amino acids. Per the germline V gene, CDR1 is LNHDA and CDR2 is SQIVND (reference sequence). The CDR3 DNA reads as TGTGCCAGTAGTATAGTGCCGGGAGACCCCTACAATGAGCAGTTCTTC. Amino acids: CASSIVPGDPYNEQFF.

This clonotype was detected once. One base away lies a much larger clone, so this may be a sequencing read error. This chain connects TRBV2 to TRBJ1-6; D possibly corresponds to TRBD1 (5 bases). This CDR3 comprises 14 residues. CDR1 is SNHLY and CDR2 is FYNNEI in the germline V gene. Trimming pared 8 bases from V and 9 bases from J, leaving 17 bases between. CDR3 protein: CASGLGAAFSPLHF. CDR3 DNA: TGTGCCAGCGGTTTAGGGGCAGCCTTTTCACCCCTCCACTTT.

This clonotype was found many times. The V call is TRBV20-1, the J call TRBJ2-5; 7 bases map to TRBD2. This CDR3 is built from 12 residues. V lost 3 bases, J lost 7 bases, and 5 bases stayed unmatched. Germline assignment: CDR1 DFQATT and CDR2 SNEGSKA (reference sequence). This chain's CDR3 is CSARTSSGTQYF. CDR3 DNA: TGCAGTGCTAGGACTAGCTCCGGGACCCAGTACTTC.

The CDR3 region is CSAEEGTGDEKLFF. As DNA, the CDR3 is TGCAGTGCAGAGGAGGGGACAGGGGACGAAAAACTGTTTTTT. The rearrangement joins TRBV20-1 to TRBJ1-4; 10 bases map to TRBD1. There are 14 residues in the CDR3. From germline, CDR1 is DFQATT and CDR2 SNEGSKA (reference sequence). V lost 6 bases, J lost 8 bases, and 9 bases stayed unmatched.

This clonotype was picked up many times. This chain links TRBV7-9 with TRBJ2-1; 10 bases are a match to TRBD2. The germline gives CDR1 SEHNR, CDR2 FQNEAQ (reference sequence). This CDR3 contains 16 residues. The ends lost 5 bases at V and 2 bases at J; junction bases unmatched: 6. CDR3 bases: TGTGCCAGCAGCACCGTAGCGGGAGGAACCTACAATGAGCAGTTCTTC. Residues: CASSTVAGGTYNEQFF.

The sample holds many counts of this clonotype. This chain links TRBV25-1 with TRBJ2-7; D unresolved. Between the trimmed V and J ends, which lost 0 bases and 0 bases, there was a span of 6 bases. The V gene's germline CDR1 is MGHDK and CDR2 SYGVNS. This CDR3 has 14 residues. CDR3 sequence reads: CASSEYATSYEQYF. In DNA, the CDR3 is TGTGCCAGCAGTGAATATGCGACCTCCTACGAGCAGTACTTC.

This clonotype was counted at least ten times. The chain couples TRBV7-9 to TRBJ1-2, with TRBD1 matching over 7 bases. The junction had 5 bases not matched to a gene; V was cut back by 5 bases and J by 8 bases. CDR1 and CDR2 from the germline V gene are SEHNR and FQNEAQ (reference sequence). The CDR3 consists of 12 residues. Here the CDR3 reads CASSLDREGYTF. For the CDR3, the DNA is TGTGCCAGCAGCCTAGACAGGGAAGGCTACACCTTC.

CDR3 in DNA: TGTGCCATCAGCAGGGACGGCCCCTCGGAAGCTTTCTTT. Translated: CAISRDGPSEAFF. This rearrangement joins TRBV10-3 to TRBJ1-1, with D possibly TRBD1 on 5 matching bases. The germline gives CDR1 ENHRY, CDR2 SYGVKD. V was shortened by 6 bases and J by 8 bases, with 16 bases between the two germline ends. The CDR3 consists of 13 residues.

This clonotype was observed a handful of times. V gene TRBV7-9 combines with J gene TRBJ1-1; 9 positions match TRBD1. Germline CDR1 SEHNR, CDR2 FQNEAQ (reference sequence). This CDR3 is 18 amino acids long. With V trimmed by 1 base and J by 5 bases, 14 bases remained unmatched. The CDR3 is CASSLGEDRGRWGTEAFF. CDR3 in DNA: TGTGCCAGCAGCTTAGGTGAGGACAGGGGCCGATGGGGAACTGAAGCTTTCTTT.

This clonotype was counted ten times or more. The chain has TRBV11-3 and TRBJ1-3; no firm D call. The CDR3 contains 17 residues. V was trimmed by 2 bases and J by 1 base, leaving 15 bases between them. In germline, CDR1 is SGHNT, CDR2 YENEEA. CDR3 protein: CASSLIGRSASGNTIYF. The CDR3 DNA is TGTGCCAGCAGCTTAATTGGCAGGTCAGCATCTGGAAACACCATATATTTT.

This clonotype has a count of ten or more. The chain uses TRBV6-1 and TRBJ2-3; no clear D. Germline lookup yields CDR1 MNHNS and CDR2 SASEGT. There are 17 residues in the CDR3. With 0 bases removed from V and 5 bases from J, the gap between germline ends came to 18 bases. The CDR3 DNA is TGTGCCAGCAGTGAAGCGCTATTCGATAGAATAGTAGATACGCAGTATTTT. Translated: CASSEALFDRIVDTQYF.